Listed here are 7 T cell receptor beta chains from one sample, sequenced in a study of cytomegalovirus exposure and HLA in healthy donors. The PCR had 60 Vbeta and 13 Jbeta primers. TCRdb's copy holds only in-frame clones and misses some; the assay was immunoSEQ multiplex PCR. Altogether 130,000 or so clones are present, roughly 74% being singletons, with the ten largest covering around 3.4%. Material for sequencing was PBMCs. The origin of the receptors is a man aged 35 to 55 in good health and CMV-seronegative.

The chain combines TRBV2 with TRBJ2-3; 7 nucleotides align to TRBD2. After removal of 2 bases from V and 3 bases from J, the junction contained 2 bases not matched to a gene. CDR1 SNHLY and CDR2 FYNNEI come from the germline V gene. This CDR3 contains 14 residues. CDR3 in amino acids: CASSEQGGTDTQYF. DNA for the CDR3: TGTGCCAGCAGTGAACAGGGAGGGACAGATACGCAGTATTTT.

The chain has TRBV6-1 and TRBJ1-2; 9 bases map to TRBD1. This CDR3 has 15 amino acids. Germline values: CDR1 MNHNS, CDR2 SASEGT. V gave up 3 bases and J gave up 7 bases; unmatched junction bases: 9. The CDR3 region is CASSEVSGTGFGYTF. For the CDR3, the DNA is TGTGCCAGCAGTGAGGTATCCGGGACAGGGTTTGGCTACACCTTC.

V is TRBV4-3 and J is TRBJ2-1; D is possibly TRBD2 (7 bases). The CDR3 extends over 15 amino acids. V was cut by 2 bases and J by 7 bases, with 15 bases left in between. CDR1 LGHNA and CDR2 YSLEER come from the germline V gene. Here the CDR3 reads CASSQWWGGQNEQFF. In DNA form, the CDR3 reads TGCGCCAGCAGCCAATGGTGGGGGGGCCAAAATGAGCAGTTCTTC.

V usage is TRBV2 and J usage is TRBJ2-3; 15 bases align to TRBD2. V lost 2 bases and J lost 0; bases outside the gene matches: 3. The CDR3 covers 18 residues. From germline, CDR1 is SNHLY and CDR2 FYNNEI. In DNA form, the CDR3 reads TGTGCCAGCAGTGAATCGGGACTAGCGGGGGGAAGCACAGATACGCAGTATTTT. It is translated as CASSESGLAGGSTDTQYF.

V is TRBV4-2 and J is TRBJ2-7, with D possibly TRBD2 on 8 matching bases. V lost 3 bases to trimming and J lost 5 bases, with 17 bases between them. Germline V gene sequence: CDR1 LGHNA, CDR2 YNFKEQ. The CDR3 runs 15 residues. The CDR3 coding sequence is TGTGCCAGCAGCCACGGGAGGGGACAGAGCGACGAGCAGTACTTC. It codes for CASSHGRGQSDEQYF.

This clone was detected only once. This chain uses TRBV7-8 with TRBJ2-2, with D unclear. V lost 4 bases and J 1 base, leaving 7 bases between the germline ends. This CDR3 contains 14 residues. The germline V gene encodes CDR1 SGHVS and CDR2 FQNEAQ. The DNA of the CDR3 is TGTGCCAGCAGCTCAGAGGAGAACACCGGGGAGCTGTTTTTT. It encodes CASSSEENTGELFF.

The V and J genes are TRBV10-3 and TRBJ2-7, with D perhaps TRBD2 (6 bases). This CDR3 is built from 16 residues. With 4 bases removed from V and 1 base from J, the gap between germline ends came to 17 bases. Germline CDR1 reads ENHRY; CDR2 reads SYGVKD. CDR3 nucleotides: TGTGCCATCAGTGGTGCTAGGGGTGCGGGGTCCTACGAGCAGTACTTC. Translation gives CAISGARGAGSYEQYF.